These 25 T cell receptor beta chains were sequenced from one sample in a study of blood T cell repertoires in COVID-19. Some clones are missing from TCRdb's copy, which holds only in-frame ones; the method was immunoSEQ multiplex PCR. Here the sample spans about 340,000 clones, roughly 90% being singletons. Input material: PBMCs or T cells enriched from blood (not recorded which). The receptors shown here come from a woman aged 30 to 39 who had recovered from COVID-19.

The chain recombines TRBV12-1 with TRBJ1-5; the table assigns TRBD1, which was not confirmed against the DNA. TRBV12-1 is classified as a pseudogene. The CDR3 has 17 amino acids. CDR3 DNA: TGTGCCAGTCCGGCGAAAACCGGGGACAGGGATTGTCAGCCCCAGCATTTT. This codes for CASPAKTGDRDCQPQHF.

The chain is built from TRBV25-1 and TRBJ1-6; 12 positions agree with TRBD1. After removal of 6 bases from V and 1 base from J, the junction contained 4 bases not matched to a gene. This CDR3 contains 17 residues. Germline values: CDR1 MGHDK, CDR2 SYGVNS. The CDR3 loop reads CASRGTGGSSYNSPLHF. In DNA form, the CDR3 reads TGTGCCAGCAGAGGGACAGGGGGCTCGTCCTATAATTCACCCCTCCACTTT. The full variable domain, in which reference TRBV25-1 and TRBJ1-6 provide the parts outside the CDR3, is EADIYQTPRYLVIGTGKKITLECSQTMGHDKMYWYQQDPGMELHLIHYSYGVNSTEKGDLSSESTVSRIRTEHFPLTLESARPSHTSQYLCASRGTGGSSYNSPLHFGNGTRLTVT.

In this sample, this clone turned up once. The chain is built from TRBV5-1 and TRBJ2-5; D unclear. The CDR3 loop spans 13 amino acids. V lost 0 bases, J lost 5 bases, and 8 bases lay in between. Germline assignment: CDR1 SGHRS and CDR2 YFSETQ. The CDR3 DNA is TGCGCCAGCAGCTTGGTGATGGAGGAGACCCAGTACTTC. It specifies CASSLVMEETQYF.

The chain combines TRBV7-9 with TRBJ1-5; D uncertain. CDR1 is SEHNR, CDR2 FQNEAQ, per germline (reference sequence). V was clipped by 3 bases and J by 3 bases, with 9 bases between them. The CDR3 is made up of 14 amino acids. The CDR3 here is CASSFSGSNQPQHF. Written as DNA, the CDR3 is TGTGCCAGCAGCTTCAGCGGTTCCAATCAGCCCCAGCATTTT.

This clone was recorded only once. CDR3 protein: CASSADLGGSYGYTF. CDR3 bases: TGTGCCAGCAGCGCGGACCTTGGAGGGAGCTATGGCTACACCTTC. The V gene is TRBV9, the J gene TRBJ1-2, with no clear D. The CDR3 has 15 amino acids. In germline, CDR1 is SGDLS, CDR2 YYNGEE. V was trimmed by 3 bases and J by 4 bases, leaving 16 bases between them.

The rearrangement uses TRBV7-2 and TRBJ1-1, with 8 bases that match TRBD1. Germline lookup yields CDR1 SGHTA and CDR2 FQGNSA. Unmatched junction bases numbered 15, after V lost 5 bases and J lost 13 bases. The CDR3 runs 14 residues. This chain's CDR3 is CASSPSPGTGFDFF. For the CDR3, the DNA is TGTGCCAGCAGCCCCAGTCCCGGGACAGGTTTCGATTTCTTT.

The DNA for the CDR3 is TGTGGCGTATCGGAGACAGTTAAGTACGAGCAGTACTTC. It codes for CGVSETVKYEQYF. This rearrangement joins TRBV7-5 to TRBJ2-7; the table's TRBD1 call for D was not verified on the DNA. TRBV7-5 counts as a pseudogene. The CDR3 is 13 residues long.

V usage is TRBV6-8 and J usage is TRBJ2-1, with a weak D call TRBD1 (6 bases). The germline CDR1 and CDR2 sequences are MNHGY and SAAAGT. The CDR3 is made up of 16 amino acids. The germline V and J ends were trimmed by 6 bases and 2 bases, with 17 bases remaining between them. CDR3: CASRIPGHYTYNEQFF. CDR3 sequence (DNA): TGTGCCAGCAGAATCCCGGGACACTATACCTACAATGAGCAGTTCTTC.

This clone appeared a single time. The CDR3 coding sequence is TGTGCCAGCAGCTTGTGGGCTCAGCCCCAGCATTTT. Its translation is CASSLWAQPQHF. This sequence joins TRBV7-9 and TRBJ1-5; D remains ambiguous. The V gene's germline CDR1 is SEHNR and CDR2 FQNEAQ (reference sequence). The CDR3 spans 12 residues. V gave up 3 bases and J gave up 6 bases, with 6 bases separating them.

This rearrangement joins TRBV3-1 (or the pseudogene TRBV3-2) to TRBJ1-5; D is possibly TRBD1 (6 bases). Germline-derived CDR1 and CDR2 are LGHDT and YNNKEL (reference sequence). The CDR3 loop spans 16 amino acids. The V end lost 1 base, the J end lost 3 bases, and 13 bases lay between the germline ends. In DNA, the CDR3 is TGTGCCAGCAGCCAAGGCCCCGGACAGAACAATCAGCCCCAGCATTTT. The encoded protein is CASSQGPGQNNQPQHF.

CDR3 loop: CASTRGARSNQPQHF. CDR3 bases: TGTGCCAGCACCAGGGGGGCTAGAAGCAATCAGCCCCAGCATTTT. The chain couples TRBV5-7 to TRBJ1-5; 7 nucleotides agree with TRBD1. TRBV5-7 has ORF status, its function being uncertain. Trimming took 6 bases from V and 1 from J; bases not matched to a gene: 7. The CDR3 length is 15 residues.

This rearrangement joins TRBV9 to TRBJ2-7, with TRBD1 as a possible D gene (5 bases). Between the trimmed V and J ends, which lost 4 bases and 3 bases, there was a span of 17 bases. The germline V gene has CDR1 SGDLS and CDR2 YYNGEE. The CDR3 contains 15 residues. The CDR3, as DNA: TGTGCCAGCAGCCCCACGGCACAGGATATCTACGAGCAGTACTTC. It yields the protein CASSPTAQDIYEQYF.

V is TRBV7-3 and J is TRBJ2-1; the D gene is possibly TRBD2 (6 bases). The germline CDR1 and CDR2 sequences are SGHTA and FQGTGA. CDR3 length: 18 residues. V was cut by 5 bases and J by 0 bases, with 20 bases left in between. CDR3 DNA sequence: TGTGCCAGCAGCCAAGTAGCGGACAATTACCTCTCCTACAATGAGCAGTTCTTC. It translates to CASSQVADNYLSYNEQFF. The whole variable domain, remainder taken from reference TRBV7-3 and TRBJ2-1, is GAGVSQTPSNKVTEKGKYVELRCDPISGHTALYWYRQSLGQGPEFLIYFQGTGAADDSGLPNDRFFAVRPEGSVSTLKIQRTERGDSAVYLCASSQVADNYLSYNEQFFGPGTRLTVL.

The rearrangement joins TRBV28 to TRBJ2-1; 7 bases line up with TRBD1. Germline V gene sequence: CDR1 MDHEN, CDR2 SYDVKM. The CDR3 spans 13 residues. Germline trimming cut 6 bases from V and 4 bases from J; bases unmatched to any gene: 3. Here the CDR3 reads CASRSTGYNEQFF. CDR3 in DNA: TGTGCCAGCAGATCGACAGGGTACAATGAGCAGTTCTTC.

On this clone itself: An end of the junction does not agree with germline; a read error may underlie this. The gene calls are TRBV7-9 and TRBJ1-2; the D is unclear. This CDR3 is 12 amino acids long. Germline CDR1 is SEHNR and CDR2 is FQNEAQ (reference sequence). For the CDR3, the DNA is TGTGCCAGCAGCGATACGACCGCCCCTAGACTCTTC. Amino acid sequence: CASSDTTAPRLF.

This clone was seen only once. The same CDR3 is also encoded by other DNA sequences in this sample. The chain joins TRBV29-1 to TRBJ1-2; D is undetermined. This CDR3 is 12 amino acids long. CDR1 is SQVTM, CDR2 ANQGSEA, per germline. Trimming cost V 0 bases and J 1 base, with 3 bases left between them. The DNA for the CDR3 is TGCAGCGTTGAAGACAGTAACTATGGCTACACCTTC. Its protein product is CSVEDSNYGYTF.

The V and J genes are TRBV4-1 and TRBJ2-1, with D perhaps matching TRBD1 (5 bases). Germline V gives CDR1 MGHRA, CDR2 YSYEKL. V shed 4 bases and J shed 2 bases, with 18 bases lying between them. The CDR3 spans 17 residues. The CDR3 sequence: CASSPRLASGTYNEQFF. CDR3 nucleotide sequence: TGCGCCAGCAGCCCCCGCCTGGCCTCAGGGACCTACAATGAGCAGTTCTTC.

The V gene is TRBV28, the J gene TRBJ1-2; D is unclear. CDR1 is MDHEN and CDR2 is SYDVKM in the germline V gene. The germline V and J ends were trimmed by 2 bases and 6 bases, with 13 bases remaining between them. The CDR3 is 14 residues long. The CDR3 region has the DNA TGTGCCAGCAGTTTAGCCCTGGGCAGCCATGGCTACACCTTC. The encoded protein is CASSLALGSHGYTF.

The chain uses TRBV6-2 or TRBV6-3 and TRBJ2-7, with no clear D. Between the trimmed V and J ends, which lost 7 bases and 3 bases, there was a span of 10 bases. Per germline, CDR1 MNHEY and CDR2 SVGEGT. This CDR3 is 12 amino acids long. CDR3 amino acids: CASTPGYYEQYF. In nucleotides, the CDR3 is TGTGCCAGCACCCCGGGCTACTACGAGCAGTACTTC.

The genes are TRBV11-3 and TRBJ1-1, with 7 bases aligning to TRBD1. With 6 bases clipped from V and 0 bases from J, the junction kept 4 bases outside the gene matches. Germline CDR1 is SGHNT and CDR2 is YENEEA. CDR3 size: 14 residues. For the CDR3, the DNA is TGTGCCAGCAGTAGGGGACAGATGAACACTGAAGCTTTCTTT. Translating gives CASSRGQMNTEAFF.

This chain connects TRBV12-3 or TRBV12-4 to TRBJ2-4; D may be TRBD1 (5 bases). Deletions cut 9 bases from V and 6 bases from J, with 6 bases between. There are 10 residues in the CDR3. The CDR3 loop is CASRGNIQYF. CDR3 nucleotide sequence: TGTGCCAGTAGGGGAAACATTCAGTACTTC.

This sequence joins TRBV28 and TRBJ2-7, with 10 bases aligning to TRBD1. V lost 4 bases to trimming and J lost 2 bases; unmatched junction nucleotides: 5. This CDR3 has 15 amino acids. Germline V gene data show CDR1 as MDHEN and CDR2 as SYDVKM. CDR3: CASSSRDRGPYEQYF. The CDR3 DNA is TGTGCCAGCAGTTCCCGGGACAGGGGCCCCTACGAGCAGTACTTC.

The V call is TRBV4-1, the J call TRBJ1-3, with 9 nucleotides matching TRBD1. The CDR3 contains 18 residues. J was trimmed by 4 bases and V by 1 base; bases with no gene match: 11. Germline V gene lookup returns CDR1 MGHRA and CDR2 YSYEKL. The CDR3: CASSQGGQQGATGNTIYF. CDR3 DNA: TGCGCCAGCAGCCAAGGGGGCCAACAGGGGGCGACGGGAAACACCATATATTTT.

The V call is TRBV28, the J call TRBJ2-7, with 10 bases matching TRBD2. This CDR3 is 14 amino acids long. J gave up 9 bases and V 5 bases, and 10 bases lay outside the gene matches. Germline assignment: CDR1 MDHEN and CDR2 SYDVKM. CDR3 sequence reads: CASSRRLAGRGQYF. The CDR3 DNA reads TGTGCCAGCAGTCGACGACTAGCGGGTAGAGGGCAGTACTTC.

The chain recombines TRBV12-3 or TRBV12-4 with TRBJ2-7, with a tentative D call TRBD2 (6 bases). V shed 2 bases and J shed 2 bases, with 7 bases lying between them. CDR3 length equals 13 residues. The CDR3 sequence is CASSLREAYEQYF. CDR3 in DNA: TGTGCCAGCAGTTTAAGGGAGGCCTACGAGCAGTACTTC.